These 23 T cell receptor beta chains originate from one sample sequenced in a study of glioma-infiltrating T cells. The iRepertoire nested amplicon-rescue multiplex PCR amplified TCR alpha and beta CDR3s from RNA. Via MiXCR, TCRdb re-called the multiplex PCR reads, giving one row per CDR3 protein. The sample shows roughly 100,000 distinct CDR3 sequences, under 30% of them seen only once. The source material was glioma tissue, nonneoplastic brain tissue, or PBMCs (not recorded which). Receptors were obtained from a human donor with low-grade glioma or glioblastoma, undergoing nonglioma brain surgery, or in good health (not recorded which).

Note on this clonotype: A much larger clone lies one base from this, so it may be a read error. This sequence joins TRBV20-1 and TRBJ2-3; D remains unclear. CDR3 length: 15 amino acids. Germline CDR1 DFQATT, CDR2 SNEGSKA (reference sequence). The ends were cut back, 4 bases at V and 0 bases at J, with 14 bases in the middle. The CDR3, as DNA: TGCAGTGCTATCCCCCTCCCCCACAGCACAGATACGCAGTATTTT. It encodes CSAIPLPHSTDTQYF.

This clonotype came up many times. This chain joins TRBV6-1 and TRBJ1-4; no reliable D call. V shed 2 bases and J shed 7 bases, with 14 bases lying between them. Germline-derived CDR1 and CDR2 are MNHNS and SASEGT. The CDR3 totals 15 residues. The CDR3: CASSELRGQGEKLFF. The CDR3 DNA follows: TGTGCCAGCAGTGAACTTCGCGGTCAAGGTGAAAAACTGTTTTTT.

There are many counts of this clonotype. The chain joins TRBV29-1 to TRBJ1-3; weak D call: TRBD1 (6 bases). CDR1 and CDR2 (germline): SQVTM, ANQGSEA. The V end was cut by 3 bases, the J end by 9 bases, with 21 bases between. This CDR3 comprises 15 residues. The CDR3 DNA sequence: TGCAGCGTTGAGGGTGGGGACAAGGAGCCCGGCACCATATATTTT. Amino acid sequence: CSVEGGDKEPGTIYF.

This clonotype was picked up a small number of times. The V gene is TRBV4-3, the J gene TRBJ1-5; 7 bases are shared with TRBD1. V was clipped by 0 bases and J by 2 bases; unmatched bases: 4. CDR1 and CDR2 from the germline V gene are LGHNA and YSLEER. CDR3 length equals 16 residues. CDR3 sequence: CASSQDEGTGNQPQHF. CDR3 DNA sequence: TGCGCCAGCAGCCAAGATGAGGGGACAGGCAATCAGCCCCAGCATTTT.

Comment on this clonotype: The junction departs from germline at one end; a sequencing error may be responsible. The chain couples TRBV25-1 to TRBJ1-3; D gene uncertain. Germline-derived CDR1 and CDR2 are MGHDK and SYGVNS. The CDR3 contains 12 residues. The CDR3 loop is CACSRKGNTIYF. For the CDR3, the DNA is TGTGCCTGCAGCAGAAAGGGTAACACCATATATTTT.

Turning to this clonotype: Just one base apart from a much larger clone, this may be a read error. The rearrangement joins TRBV7-2 to TRBJ2-7; D is possibly TRBD2 (7 bases). The CDR3 runs 15 residues. Looked up from germline, CDR1 is SGHTA and CDR2 is FQGNSA. The CDR3 region is CASSSGGGATYKQYF. The CDR3 DNA sequence: TGTGCCAGCAGCAGTGGAGGGGGGGCCACCTACAAGCAGTACTTC.

This clonotype was recorded many times. The chain recombines TRBV6-2 or TRBV6-3 with TRBJ2-7; D call uncertain. V was pared by 6 bases and J by 7 bases, with 25 bases between. The CDR3 length is 16 residues. Germline-derived CDR1 and CDR2 are MNHEY and SVGEGT. The DNA of the CDR3 is TGTGCCAGCAGGCCATCTGGACGGGCGGATACTACGGAGCAGTACTTC. It encodes CASRPSGRADTTEQYF.

This clonotype has a count of ten or more. V is TRBV6-1 and J is TRBJ1-1, with 11 bases matching TRBD1. The trim removed 9 bases at V and 5 bases at J, leaving 8 bases unmatched. Germline V gene data show CDR1 as MNHNS and CDR2 as SASEGT. This CDR3 is built from 14 residues. The CDR3 here is CASGQGARGTEAFF. CDR3 DNA sequence: TGTGCCAGTGGACAGGGGGCGCGAGGAACTGAAGCTTTCTTT.

Regarding this clonotype: A much larger clone lies one base from this, so it may be a read error. The V and J genes are TRBV28 and TRBJ2-7, with TRBD1 matching 12 bases. Germline loops: CDR1 MDHEN, CDR2 SYDVKM. The CDR3 length is 15 residues. The CDR3 nucleotides read TGTGCCAGCAGACCCGGGACAGGGGGCAATTACGGGCAGTACTTC. The encoded protein is CASRPGTGGNYGQYF.

The CDR3: CASSLEAGTSVEAFF. For the CDR3, the DNA is TGCGCCAGCAGCTTGGAAGCAGGTACTTCGGTGGAAGCTTTCTTT. The chain links TRBV5-1 to TRBJ1-1; no clear D. The CDR3 consists of 15 residues. V was pared by 0 bases and J by 8 bases, with 17 bases between. Germline V lookup: CDR1 SGHRS, CDR2 YFSETQ.

Regarding this clonotype: A much larger clone sits a single nucleotide away, making a read error possible. CDR3 amino acids: CASSQFSQGLSTEAFF. Written as DNA, the CDR3 is TGTGCCAGCAGCCAATTCTCTCAGGGTCTTAGCACTGAAGCTTTCTTT. The rearrangement uses TRBV14 and TRBJ1-1, with a tentative D call TRBD1 (5 bases). The V and J ends lost 2 bases and 4 bases respectively, with 17 bases between them. This CDR3 is 16 amino acids long. CDR1 and CDR2 from the germline V gene are SGHDN and FVKESK. Full variable domain (outside the CDR3, taken from reference TRBV14 and TRBJ1-1): EAGVTQFPSHSVIEKGQTVTLRCDPISGHDNLYWYRRVMGKEIKFLLHFVKESKQDESGMPNNRFLAERTGGTYSTLKVQPAELEDSGVYFCASSQFSQGLSTEAFFGQGTRLTVV.

This clonotype was picked up one time. The rearrangement uses TRBV5-1 and TRBJ1-6; D gene uncertain. Germline CDR1 is SGHRS and CDR2 is YFSETQ. The CDR3 sequence is 16 residues long. V was trimmed by 0 bases and J by 5 bases, leaving 12 bases between them. The CDR3 is CASSLERAVNNSPLHF. The CDR3 DNA reads as TGCGCCAGCAGCTTGGAAAGGGCGGTTAATAATTCACCCCTCCACTTT. Complete variable domain (other parts from reference TRBV5-1 and TRBJ1-6): KAGVTQTPRYLIKTRGQQVTLSCSPISGHRSVSWYQQTPGQGLQFLFEYFSETQRNKGNFPGRFSGRQFSNSRSEMNVSTLELGDSALYLCASSLERAVNNSPLHFGNGTRLTVT.

This clonotype was detected ten times or more. This chain links TRBV28 with TRBJ1-2, with 9 bases aligning to TRBD1. This CDR3 is 15 amino acids long. J was trimmed by 5 bases and V by 5 bases; bases with no gene match: 9. Looked up from germline, CDR1 is MDHEN and CDR2 is SYDVKM. This chain's CDR3 is CASSLSTGGIYGYTF. DNA for the CDR3: TGTGCCAGCAGTCTCTCGACAGGGGGAATTTATGGCTACACCTTC.

This clonotype has more than one count but fewer than ten. The chain recombines TRBV28 with TRBJ2-1; no clear D gene. Trimming removed 9 bases from V and 0 bases from J, with 12 bases in between. The CDR3 runs to 14 residues. CDR1 is MDHEN and CDR2 is SYDVKM in the germline V gene. CDR3 nucleotides: TGTGCCAGTAGTGAACAGAGCTCCTACAATGAGCAGTTCTTC. It codes for CASSEQSSYNEQFF. The whole variable domain, remainder taken from reference TRBV28 and TRBJ2-1, is DVKVTQSSRYLVKRTGEKVFLECVQDMDHENMFWYRQDPGLGLRLIYFSYDVKMKEKGDIPEGYSVSREKKERFSLILESASTNQTSMYLCASSEQSSYNEQFFGPGTRLTVL.

This clonotype was counted ten times or more. One end of the junction does not line up with germline, which may come from a read error. The rearrangement uses TRBV20-1 and TRBJ1-3, with D hard to call. CDR1 and CDR2 from the germline V gene are DFQATT and SNEGSKA (reference sequence). The CDR3 spans 13 residues. The CDR3 nucleotides read TGCAGTGCTAGAGATTCCCATAGGACTTCGTACCATTTT. Translation: CSARDSHRTSYHF.

The rearrangement joins TRBV7-6 to TRBJ2-3, with D possibly matching TRBD2 (5 bases). Germline loops: CDR1 SGHVS, CDR2 FNYEAQ. Deletions cut 11 bases from V and 2 bases from J, with 23 bases between. This CDR3 has 16 residues. This CDR3 is CAGDRLLATLTDTQYF. The CDR3 bases are TGTGCCGGCGACCGCCTTCTAGCTACCCTCACAGATACGCAGTATTTT.

This clonotype was detected many times. This sequence joins TRBV28 and TRBJ2-7, with D possibly being TRBD2 (5 bases). Germline CDR1 reads MDHEN; CDR2 reads SYDVKM. Trimming took off 1 base at V and 3 bases at J, with 28 bases between the two ends. The CDR3 loop spans 20 amino acids. CDR3 residues: CASSLFPSWASFSIIYEQYF. In DNA, the CDR3 is TGTGCCAGCAGTTTATTCCCTAGCTGGGCCTCCTTCTCTATTATCTACGAGCAGTACTTC.

Many counts were recorded for this clonotype. J is TRBJ2-3 and V is TRBV6-1; D remains unclear. CDR1 and CDR2 from the germline V gene are MNHNS and SASEGT. Trimming removed 5 bases from V and 2 bases from J, with 11 bases in between. This CDR3 comprises 14 residues. The CDR3 protein is CASSRSGLTDTQYF. As DNA, the CDR3 is TGTGCCAGCAGTAGGTCCGGGCTCACAGATACGCAGTATTTT.

This clonotype was counted ten times or more. The chain uses TRBV5-4 and TRBJ1-1, with D uncertain. The CDR3 totals 13 residues. V lost 1 base to trimming and J lost 4 bases, with 8 bases between them. CDR1 and CDR2 from the germline V gene are SGHNT and YYREEE (reference sequence). The CDR3: CASSLWVLTEAFF. In DNA, the CDR3 is TGTGCCAGCAGCTTGTGGGTTCTCACTGAAGCTTTCTTT. Filled out from reference TRBV5-4 and TRBJ1-1, the complete variable domain reads ETGVTQSPTHLIKTRGQQVTLRCSSQSGHNTVSWYQQALGQGPQFIFQYYREEENGRGNFPPRFSGLQFPNYSSELNVNALELDDSALYLCASSLWVLTEAFFGQGTRLTVV.

In its sample, this clonotype was seen a few times. The rearrangement links TRBV11-3 to TRBJ2-3; 10 bases map to TRBD2. The CDR3 spans 17 residues. Germline V CDR1 and CDR2: SGHNT, YENEEA. V gave up 4 bases and J gave up 5 bases; unmatched junction bases: 12. The CDR3 nucleotides are TGTGCCAGCAGCTCCCAGGGAAGCGGGGGGGCCATAGATACGCAGTATTTT. Encoded protein: CASSSQGSGGAIDTQYF.

This clonotype appeared a single time. This may come from a read error, since a much larger clone is one base off. The chain uses TRBV28 and TRBJ2-5; D gene uncertain. The CDR3 has 13 residues. V was clipped by 6 bases and J by 2 bases, with 10 bases between them. Germline CDR1 is MDHEN and CDR2 is SYDVKM. CDR3 region: CASRVTSQETQYF. CDR3 DNA: TGTGCCAGCAGGGTAACATCGCAAGAGACCCAGTACTTC.

With regard to this clonotype: A much more abundant neighbour one base away suggests this may be a read error. The chain's CDR3 is CASENRLNTVAFF. The CDR3 DNA reads as TGTGCCAGCGAAAACAGGCTGAACACTGTAGCTTTCTTT. The chain uses TRBV7-2 and TRBJ1-1; D perhaps matches TRBD1 (5 bases). Germline assignment: CDR1 SGHTA and CDR2 FQGNSA. This CDR3 has 13 residues.

Ten or more counts support this clonotype. The genes are TRBV6-1 and TRBJ2-3; D unclear. V gave up 4 bases and J gave up 5 bases, with 1 base separating them. The CDR3 is made up of 10 amino acids. Germline CDR1 and CDR2: MNHNS and SASEGT. The CDR3 loop reads CASSVDTQYF. DNA for the CDR3: TGTGCCAGCAGTGTAGATACGCAGTATTTT.